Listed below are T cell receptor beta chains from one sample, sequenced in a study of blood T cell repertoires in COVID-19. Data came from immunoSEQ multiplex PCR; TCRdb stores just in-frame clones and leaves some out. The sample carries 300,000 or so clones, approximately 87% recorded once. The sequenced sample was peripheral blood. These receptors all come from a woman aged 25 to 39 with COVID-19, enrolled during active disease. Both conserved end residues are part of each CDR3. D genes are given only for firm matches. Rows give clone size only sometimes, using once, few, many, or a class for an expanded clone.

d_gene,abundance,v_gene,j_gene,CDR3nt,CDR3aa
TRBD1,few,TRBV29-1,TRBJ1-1,TGCAGCGTTCTGGACAGGGGCAGGTTTATGAACACTGAAGCTTTCTTT,CSVLDRGRFMNTEAFF
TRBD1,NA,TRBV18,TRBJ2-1,TGTGCCAGCTCACCACCAGAGGGGGCACGGAATGAGCAGTTCTTC,CASSPPEGARNEQFF
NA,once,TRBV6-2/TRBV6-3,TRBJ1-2,TGTGCCAGCAGTTATTTATTTACAGGGACCTATGGCTACACCTTC,CASSYLFTGTYGYTF
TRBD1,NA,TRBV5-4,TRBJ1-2,TGTGCCAGCAGCTTGATCGGGACAGGGTCAATCTATGGCTACACCTTC,CASSLIGTGSIYGYTF
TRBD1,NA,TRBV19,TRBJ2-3,TGTGCCAGTAGTACGACAGGGGCCACAGATACGCAGTATTTT,CASSTTGATDTQYF
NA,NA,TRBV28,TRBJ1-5,TGTGCCAGCACCACAGGTTTACCCAATCAGCCCCAGCATTTT,CASTTGLPNQPQHF
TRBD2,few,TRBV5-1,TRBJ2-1,TGCGCCAGCAGCCCCGGGACTAGCGCCCATGAGCAGTTCTTC,CASSPGTSAHEQFF
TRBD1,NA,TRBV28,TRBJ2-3,TGTGCCAGCAGTAAGGGACAGAGGGCAGATACGCAGTATTTT,CASSKGQRADTQYF
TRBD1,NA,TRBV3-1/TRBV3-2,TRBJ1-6,TGTGCCAGCAGCCAACGTGGGACAGGGAGGAATTCACCCCCCCACTTT,CASSQRGTGRNSPPHF
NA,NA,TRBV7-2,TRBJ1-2,TGTGCCAGCAGCTTCGGGGATAGCTATGGCTACACCTTC,CASSFGDSYGYTF
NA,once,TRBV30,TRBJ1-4,TGTGCCTGGAGTTTACAGGGTGAAAAACTGTTTTTT,CAWSLQGEKLFF
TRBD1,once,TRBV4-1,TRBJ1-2,TGCGCCAGCAGCCACGTACCGGGACAGGGGGCGCGGGGCTACACCTTC,CASSHVPGQGARGYTF
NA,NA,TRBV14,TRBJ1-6,TGTGCCAGCAGCCAAGGGACAAGCTTCTATAATTCACCCCTCCACTTT,CASSQGTSFYNSPLHF
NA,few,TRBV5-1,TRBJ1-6,TGCGCCAGCAGCACAGGACGGAGGGATAATTCACCCCTCCACTTT,CASSTGRRDNSPLHF
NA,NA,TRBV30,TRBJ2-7,TGTGCCTGGAGTGTAAATCCTTACGAGCAGTACTTC,CAWSVNPYEQYF
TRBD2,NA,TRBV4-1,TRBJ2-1,TGCGCCAGCAGTCGGACTAGCGGGAGCACCTACAATGAGCAGTTCTTC,CASSRTSGSTYNEQFF